This is a list of T cell receptor beta chains from one sample in a study of T cell repertoires in cytomegalovirus infection. TCRdb ran MiXCR on the reads and lists one entry per CDR3 protein. This table holds some 800,000 distinct CDR3 sequences, approximately 29% found once. Their recognized antigens are unknown. The sequenced sample was cultured CD8+ T cells from PBMCs, obtained from culture after CMV antigen stimulation. These receptors all stem from a human donor in good health (CMV status not recorded). Some clones in this sample may be carry-over from other donors' samples. Both conserved end residues are part of each CDR3. The order of the fields is V gene, D gene, clone size, J gene, CDR3 protein, CDR3 DNA. D genes are given only for firm matches. The size field is filled for only some rows; it gives once, few, many or a size class.

V gene: TRBV5-6
D gene: .
clone size: .
J gene: TRBJ1-2
CDR3 protein: CASSTKTVWAQGNYGYTF
CDR3 DNA: TGTGCTAGCAGCACCAAGACGGTCTGGGCCCAAGGGAACTATGGCTACACCTTC

V gene: TRBV27
D gene: .
clone size: few
J gene: TRBJ2-1
CDR3 protein: CASSLSRGDNEQFF
CDR3 DNA: TGTGCCAGCAGTTTATCCAGGGGGGACAATGAGCAGTTCTTC

V gene: TRBV28
D gene: .
clone size: .
J gene: TRBJ1-1
CDR3 protein: CASSLQLGSEAFF
CDR3 DNA: TGTGCCAGCAGTTTACAGCTGGGCTCTGAAGCTTTCTTT

V gene: TRBV7-8
D gene: .
clone size: .
J gene: TRBJ2-3
CDR3 protein: CAVLGRGVSTDTQYF
CDR3 DNA: TGTGCAGTACTAGGGCGTGGGGTCAGCACAGATACGCAGTATTTT

V gene: TRBV7-9
D gene: .
clone size: few
J gene: TRBJ1-2
CDR3 protein: CASSLDGGTVYGYTF
CDR3 DNA: TGTGCCAGCAGCTTAGATGGTGGGACTGTCTATGGCTACACCTTC

V gene: TRBV10-3
D gene: .
clone size: few
J gene: TRBJ2-2
CDR3 protein: CAIGGAGELFF
CDR3 DNA: TGTGCCATCGGAGGGGCCGGGGAGCTGTTTTTT

V gene: TRBV7-9
D gene: .
clone size: few
J gene: TRBJ1-1
CDR3 protein: CASSDNAQGTEAFF
CDR3 DNA: TGTGCCAGCAGCGATAATGCCCAGGGAACTGAAGCTTTCTTT

V gene: TRBV4-3
D gene: TRBD1
clone size: .
J gene: TRBJ2-1
CDR3 protein: CASSRPGQGAGEQFF
CDR3 DNA: TGCGCCAGCAGCCGGCCGGGACAGGGGGCTGGTGAGCAGTTCTTC

V gene: TRBV9
D gene: .
clone size: few
J gene: TRBJ2-1
CDR3 protein: CASSPLVISSYNEQFF
CDR3 DNA: TGTGCCAGCAGCCCCCTGGTGATAAGCTCCTACAATGAGCAGTTCTTC

V gene: TRBV6-1
D gene: .
clone size: few
J gene: TRBJ2-7
CDR3 protein: CASSGNPRTYEQYF
CDR3 DNA: TGTGCCAGCAGTGGTAACCCCCGCACCTACGAGCAGTACTTC

V gene: TRBV12-3/TRBV12-4
D gene: TRBD1
clone size: .
J gene: TRBJ1-2
CDR3 protein: CASILGTGDYYGYTF
CDR3 DNA: TGTGCCAGCATCTTGGGGACAGGGGACTACTATGGCTACACCTTC

V gene: TRBV20-1
D gene: TRBD1
clone size: .
J gene: TRBJ2-3
CDR3 protein: CSAREIGQGLLVADTQYF
CDR3 DNA: TGCAGTGCTAGAGAAATCGGACAGGGATTGTTAGTGGCAGATACGCAGTATTTT

V gene: TRBV27
D gene: .
clone size: few
J gene: TRBJ2-4
CDR3 protein: CASLDRFKNIQYF
CDR3 DNA: TGTGCCAGCTTAGACAGGTTCAAAAACATTCAGTACTTC

V gene: TRBV29-1
D gene: .
clone size: .
J gene: TRBJ1-1
CDR3 protein: CSVDSQAFF
CDR3 DNA: TGCAGCGTTGACAGTCAAGCTTTCTTT

V gene: TRBV4-1
D gene: .
clone size: .
J gene: TRBJ1-1
CDR3 protein: CASSHSQVPNTEAFF
CDR3 DNA: TGCGCCAGCAGCCATTCACAGGTCCCGAACACTGAAGCTTTCTTT

V gene: TRBV27
D gene: TRBD1
clone size: .
J gene: TRBJ1-5
CDR3 protein: CASSPRQGGRPQHF
CDR3 DNA: TGTGCCAGCAGTCCACGACAGGGAGGTCGGCCCCAGCATTTT

V gene: TRBV29-1
D gene: .
clone size: .
J gene: TRBJ1-4
CDR3 protein: CSVSGRGEVLFF
CDR3 DNA: TGCAGCGTCTCCGGGAGGGGGGAGGTACTGTTTTTT

V gene: TRBV7-6
D gene: .
clone size: few
J gene: TRBJ2-7
CDR3 protein: CASSYRGFYEQYF
CDR3 DNA: TGTGCCAGCAGCTATAGGGGGTTCTACGAGCAGTACTTC

V gene: TRBV7-9
D gene: .
clone size: many
J gene: TRBJ2-2
CDR3 protein: CASSAGELFF
CDR3 DNA: TGTGCCAGCAGCGCCGGGGAGCTGTTTTTT

V gene: TRBV6-6
D gene: TRBD2
clone size: few
J gene: TRBJ2-3
CDR3 protein: CASKINGGAGPDTQYF
CDR3 DNA: TGTGCCAGCAAAATTAACGGGGGGGCCGGTCCTGATACGCAGTATTTT

V gene: TRBV28
D gene: TRBD2
clone size: few
J gene: TRBJ2-2
CDR3 protein: CASSHRREGTGELFF
CDR3 DNA: TGTGCCAGCAGTCACCGCAGGGAGGGCACCGGGGAGCTGTTTTTT

V gene: TRBV27
D gene: TRBD2
clone size: .
J gene: TRBJ2-2
CDR3 protein: CASSSGLAGMPYTGELFF
CDR3 DNA: TGTGCCAGCAGTTCTGGACTAGCGGGGATGCCCTACACCGGGGAGCTGTTTTTT

V gene: TRBV7-6
D gene: .
clone size: .
J gene: TRBJ1-2
CDR3 protein: CASSLAGPDFYGYTF
CDR3 DNA: TGTGCCAGCAGCTTAGCAGGGCCAGATTTTTATGGCTACACCTTC

V gene: TRBV6-5
D gene: .
clone size: .
J gene: TRBJ2-7
CDR3 protein: CASSYSSAAPYEQYF
CDR3 DNA: TGTGCCAGCAGTTACTCGTCAGCGGCGCCCTACGAGCAGTACTTC

V gene: TRBV4-1
D gene: TRBD1
clone size: few
J gene: TRBJ2-1
CDR3 protein: CASTIEGDRPYNEQFF
CDR3 DNA: TGCGCCAGCACCATTGAAGGGGACAGGCCCTACAATGAGCAGTTCTTC

V gene: TRBV20-1
D gene: .
clone size: .
J gene: TRBJ2-7
CDR3 protein: CSARPTDDYEQYF
CDR3 DNA: TGCAGTGCTAGACCGACGGATGACTACGAGCAGTACTTC

V gene: TRBV2
D gene: .
clone size: once
J gene: TRBJ2-6
CDR3 protein: CASETGANVPTF
CDR3 DNA: TGTGCCAGCGAGACTGGGGCCAACGTCCCGACTTTC

V gene: TRBV5-6
D gene: TRBD2
clone size: many
J gene: TRBJ2-1
CDR3 protein: CASSGLAGGYNEQFF
CDR3 DNA: TGTGCCAGCAGCGGCTTAGCGGGGGGTTACAATGAGCAGTTCTTC

V gene: TRBV6-6
D gene: .
clone size: few
J gene: TRBJ2-5
CDR3 protein: CASSYTSQGSETQYF
CDR3 DNA: TGTGCCAGCAGTTACACCTCGCAGGGTTCCGAGACCCAGTACTTC

V gene: TRBV7-2
D gene: TRBD1
clone size: few
J gene: TRBJ1-1
CDR3 protein: CASSLALDGTANTEAFF
CDR3 DNA: TGTGCCAGCAGCTTAGCTTTGGATGGGACAGCGAACACTGAAGCTTTCTTT

V gene: TRBV6-2/TRBV6-3
D gene: .
clone size: few
J gene: TRBJ1-1
CDR3 protein: CASSYSISGTEAFF
CDR3 DNA: TGTGCCAGCAGTTACTCGATCTCGGGTACTGAAGCTTTCTTT

V gene: TRBV20-1
D gene: .
clone size: .
J gene: TRBJ2-7
CDR3 protein: CSARDAEAYEQYF
CDR3 DNA: TGCAGTGCTAGAGACGCAGAGGCCTACGAGCAGTACTTC

V gene: TRBV2
D gene: TRBD1
clone size: few
J gene: TRBJ2-1
CDR3 protein: CASSEEQGVGWSYNEQFF
CDR3 DNA: TGTGCCAGCAGTGAAGAACAGGGGGTGGGGTGGTCTTACAATGAGCAGTTCTTC

V gene: TRBV6-5
D gene: .
clone size: .
J gene: TRBJ1-4
CDR3 protein: CATAVSLNEKLFF
CDR3 DNA: TGTGCCACCGCCGTTAGTCTTAATGAAAAACTGTTTTTT

V gene: TRBV7-2
D gene: .
clone size: many
J gene: TRBJ2-3
CDR3 protein: CASSPRTGLGTDTQYF
CDR3 DNA: TGTGCCAGCAGCCCCCGAACAGGCCTAGGCACAGATACGCAGTATTTT

V gene: TRBV29-1
D gene: .
clone size: .
J gene: TRBJ1-4
CDR3 protein: CSAINEKLFF
CDR3 DNA: TGCAGCGCCATCAATGAAAAACTGTTTTTT

V gene: TRBV18
D gene: TRBD2
clone size: few
J gene: TRBJ2-1
CDR3 protein: CASSPERGPPNSYNEQFF
CDR3 DNA: TGTGCCAGCTCACCAGAGCGGGGGCCTCCGAACTCCTACAATGAGCAGTTCTTC

V gene: TRBV27
D gene: .
clone size: .
J gene: TRBJ1-4
CDR3 protein: CASKWGTSNEKLFF
CDR3 DNA: TGTGCCAGCAAATGGGGGACAAGCAATGAAAAACTGTTTTTT

V gene: TRBV29-1
D gene: TRBD2
clone size: few
J gene: TRBJ2-2
CDR3 protein: CSGYRTSGGADTGELFF
CDR3 DNA: TGCAGCGGTTACCGGACTAGCGGGGGGGCTGATACCGGGGAGCTGTTTTTT

V gene: TRBV6-5
D gene: .
clone size: .
J gene: TRBJ2-7
CDR3 protein: CASSSPSWGEQYF
CDR3 DNA: TGTGCCAGCAGTTCGCCCTCTTGGGGCGAGCAGTACTTC

V gene: TRBV29-1
D gene: .
clone size: .
J gene: TRBJ2-1
CDR3 protein: CSVEGTVPSYNEQFF
CDR3 DNA: TGCAGCGTTGAAGGGACAGTACCCTCCTACAATGAGCAGTTCTTC

V gene: TRBV6-5
D gene: TRBD1
clone size: .
J gene: TRBJ2-5
CDR3 protein: CASSSRTGMRETQYF
CDR3 DNA: TGTGCCAGCAGTTCGCGGACAGGGATGCGGGAGACCCAGTACTTC

V gene: TRBV7-3
D gene: .
clone size: .
J gene: TRBJ2-5
CDR3 protein: CASSNRQQPWETQYF
CDR3 DNA: TGTGCCAGCAGCAATCGACAGCAACCGTGGGAGACCCAGTACTTC

V gene: TRBV12-3/TRBV12-4
D gene: .
clone size: .
J gene: TRBJ1-1
CDR3 protein: CASSRGRIEAFF
CDR3 DNA: TGTGCCAGCAGTAGAGGACGGATTGAAGCTTTCTTT

V gene: TRBV4-3
D gene: TRBD1
clone size: .
J gene: TRBJ1-5
CDR3 protein: CASSQGTGIGAQHF
CDR3 DNA: TGCGCCAGCAGCCAAGGGACAGGCATCGGGGCCCAGCATTTT

V gene: TRBV6-2/TRBV6-3
D gene: .
clone size: few
J gene: TRBJ2-7
CDR3 protein: CASRSKSYEQYF
CDR3 DNA: TGTGCCAGCAGATCCAAAAGCTACGAGCAGTACTTC

V gene: TRBV6-6
D gene: .
clone size: few
J gene: TRBJ2-1
CDR3 protein: CASRTQVSSYNEQFF
CDR3 DNA: TGTGCCAGCAGGACCCAGGTGAGCTCCTACAATGAGCAGTTCTTC

V gene: TRBV27
D gene: .
clone size: .
J gene: TRBJ1-1
CDR3 protein: CASSLWPMNTEAFF
CDR3 DNA: TGTGCCAGCAGTTTGTGGCCGATGAACACTGAAGCTTTCTTT

V gene: TRBV19
D gene: .
clone size: .
J gene: TRBJ2-7
CDR3 protein: CASSTGPFYEQYF
CDR3 DNA: TGTGCCAGTAGTACCGGTCCCTTCTACGAGCAGTACTTC

V gene: TRBV7-6
D gene: .
clone size: few
J gene: TRBJ1-1
CDR3 protein: CASSLAGFVGDAEAFF
CDR3 DNA: TGTGCCAGCAGCTTAGCGGGTTTTGTAGGGGATGCTGAAGCTTTCTTT

V gene: TRBV7-9
D gene: .
clone size: .
J gene: TRBJ1-3
CDR3 protein: CASSQGLRISGNTIYF
CDR3 DNA: TGTGCCAGCAGCCAGGGACTACGGATCTCTGGAAACACCATATATTTT

V gene: TRBV7-6
D gene: .
clone size: many
J gene: TRBJ2-7
CDR3 protein: CASSLKVTEQYF
CDR3 DNA: TGTGCCAGCAGCTTAAAAGTAACCGAGCAGTACTTC

V gene: TRBV4-3
D gene: TRBD2
clone size: few
J gene: TRBJ2-4
CDR3 protein: CASSQGSSGGNIQYF
CDR3 DNA: TGCGCCAGCAGCCAAGGTTCGAGCGGGGGGAACATTCAGTACTTC

V gene: TRBV18
D gene: .
clone size: .
J gene: TRBJ1-1
CDR3 protein: CASSPPPPGRTEAFF
CDR3 DNA: TGTGCCAGCTCACCCCCTCCCCCGGGACGGACTGAAGCTTTCTTT

V gene: TRBV7-8
D gene: .
clone size: .
J gene: TRBJ2-2
CDR3 protein: CASSPTDPYTGELFF
CDR3 DNA: TGTGCCAGCAGCCCGACCGACCCATACACCGGGGAGCTGTTTTTT

V gene: TRBV6-5
D gene: .
clone size: many
J gene: TRBJ2-2
CDR3 protein: CASSYPTGELFF
CDR3 DNA: TGTGCCAGCAGTTACCCCACCGGGGAGCTGTTTTTT

V gene: TRBV11-1
D gene: .
clone size: few
J gene: TRBJ2-5
CDR3 protein: CASSLGGWTTQETQYF
CDR3 DNA: TGTGCCAGCAGCTTAGGTGGCTGGACTACCCAAGAGACCCAGTACTTC

V gene: TRBV15
D gene: .
clone size: .
J gene: TRBJ1-5
CDR3 protein: CATSRPGTDWDQPQHF
CDR3 DNA: TGTGCCACCAGCAGACCCGGGACGGACTGGGATCAGCCCCAGCATTTT